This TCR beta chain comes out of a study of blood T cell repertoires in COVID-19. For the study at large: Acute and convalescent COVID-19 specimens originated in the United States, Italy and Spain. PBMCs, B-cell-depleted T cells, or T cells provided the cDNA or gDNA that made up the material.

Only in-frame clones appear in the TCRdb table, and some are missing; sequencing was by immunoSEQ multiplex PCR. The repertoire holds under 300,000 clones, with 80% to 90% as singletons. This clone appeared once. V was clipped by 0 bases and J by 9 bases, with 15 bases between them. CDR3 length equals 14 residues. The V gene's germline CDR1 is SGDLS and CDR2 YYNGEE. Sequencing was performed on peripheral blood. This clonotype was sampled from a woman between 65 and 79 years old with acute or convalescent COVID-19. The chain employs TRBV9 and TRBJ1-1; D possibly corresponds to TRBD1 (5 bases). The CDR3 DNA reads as TGTGCCAGCAGCGTAGGGGGGGACGGACGGCAAGCTTTCTTT. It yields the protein CASSVGGDGRQAFF. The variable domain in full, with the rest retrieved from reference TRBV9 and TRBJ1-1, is DSGVTQTPKHLITATGQRVTLRCSPRSGDLSVYWYQQSLDQGLQFLIQYYNGEERAKGNILERFSAQQFPDLHSELNLSSLELGDSALYFCASSVGGDGRQAFFGQGTRLTVV.